Listed below are T cell receptor beta chains from one sample, sequenced in a study of identical twins. One entry per CDR3 protein results from TCRdb running MiXCR on the 5' RACE reads. The data show about 190,000 distinct CDR3 sequences, approximately 15% seen once. Another study also made use of these data, one on T cells expressing NK-cell markers.

Specimen: CD8+ T cells sorted from blood. These receptors originate from a woman under 30 in good health. Both conserved end residues are part of each CDR3. Each record gives: D gene, clone size, J gene, V gene, CDR3 DNA, CDR3 protein. The D gene is left open where the match is weak. The size of a clone is reported for some rows only, either as once, few or many, or as a class for expanded clones.

d_gene: TRBD2
abundance: many
j_gene: TRBJ2-7
v_gene: TRBV12-3/TRBV12-4
CDR3nt: TGTGCCAGCAGCCCCGGGACTAGCGGATACTACGAGCAGTACTTC
CDR3aa: CASSPGTSGYYEQYF

d_gene: TRBD1
abundance: .
j_gene: TRBJ2-7
v_gene: TRBV6-1
CDR3nt: TGTGCCAGCAGCGGAGGCGAGACAGGGGTGGAGGAGCAGTACTTC
CDR3aa: CASSGGETGVEEQYF

d_gene: .
abundance: .
j_gene: TRBJ1-1
v_gene: TRBV20-1
CDR3nt: TGCAGTGCTAGCCCCGTGGGCACTGAAGCTTTCTTT
CDR3aa: CSASPVGTEAFF

d_gene: .
abundance: .
j_gene: TRBJ2-7
v_gene: TRBV7-9
CDR3nt: TGTGCCAGCAGCTTAGCCCAGGGTAGAGCTTACGAGCAGTACTTC
CDR3aa: CASSLAQGRAYEQYF

d_gene: .
abundance: many
j_gene: TRBJ2-2
v_gene: TRBV12-3/TRBV12-4
CDR3nt: TGTGCCAGCAGTCTTATCCCAGGCACCGGGGAGCTGTTTTTT
CDR3aa: CASSLIPGTGELFF

d_gene: .
abundance: .
j_gene: TRBJ2-3
v_gene: TRBV10-1
CDR3nt: TGCGCCAGCAGCGAGAAGGAGGATACGCAGTATTTT
CDR3aa: CASSEKEDTQYF

d_gene: .
abundance: .
j_gene: TRBJ2-3
v_gene: TRBV27
CDR3nt: TGTGCCAGCAGTCCATACAGGACCAGGGGAGATACGCAGTATTTT
CDR3aa: CASSPYRTRGDTQYF

d_gene: TRBD1
abundance: few
j_gene: TRBJ2-3
v_gene: TRBV28
CDR3nt: TGTGCCAGCAGTTTAGCCCAGGGGGCCACAGATACGCAGTATTTT
CDR3aa: CASSLAQGATDTQYF

d_gene: .
abundance: .
j_gene: TRBJ2-3
v_gene: TRBV12-3/TRBV12-4
CDR3nt: TGTGCCAGCACTGAGACGTCAGATACGCAGTATTTT
CDR3aa: CASTETSDTQYF

d_gene: .
abundance: .
j_gene: TRBJ2-3
v_gene: TRBV15
CDR3nt: TGTGCCACCAGCAGAGATCAAGGCGGATACACAGATACGCAGTATTTT
CDR3aa: CATSRDQGGYTDTQYF

d_gene: .
abundance: .
j_gene: TRBJ2-1
v_gene: TRBV3-1
CDR3nt: TGTGCCAGCGGGGAGCCCCTCGAGAATGAGCAGTTCTTC
CDR3aa: CASGEPLENEQFF

d_gene: .
abundance: .
j_gene: TRBJ1-2
v_gene: TRBV12-3/TRBV12-4
CDR3nt: TGTGCCAGCAGCGACAGTTCTGGCTACACCTTC
CDR3aa: CASSDSSGYTF

d_gene: .
abundance: many
j_gene: TRBJ1-5
v_gene: TRBV12-3/TRBV12-4
CDR3nt: TGTGCCAGCAGTTCAGGGTTTGGTCAGCCCCAGCATTTT
CDR3aa: CASSSGFGQPQHF

d_gene: TRBD1
abundance: few
j_gene: TRBJ2-5
v_gene: TRBV6-5
CDR3nt: TGTGCCAGCAGTTACTCCACAGGGGGCCAAGAGACCCAGTACTTC
CDR3aa: CASSYSTGGQETQYF

d_gene: .
abundance: .
j_gene: TRBJ1-1
v_gene: TRBV28
CDR3nt: TGTGCCAGCAGTTTATTCCAGGTAGGAGAAGGCGCTGAAGCTTTCTTT
CDR3aa: CASSLFQVGEGAEAFF

d_gene: .
abundance: .
j_gene: TRBJ2-7
v_gene: TRBV6-1
CDR3nt: TGTGCCAGCAGCAGAAGGACAGTCGGCTACGAGCAGTACTTC
CDR3aa: CASSRRTVGYEQYF

d_gene: .
abundance: .
j_gene: TRBJ2-7
v_gene: TRBV15
CDR3nt: TGTGCCACCAGCGGCAGGGAGGACACCGATCGCTACGAGCAGTACTTC
CDR3aa: CATSGREDTDRYEQYF

d_gene: .
abundance: few
j_gene: TRBJ2-7
v_gene: TRBV5-6
CDR3nt: TGTGCCAGCAGCTTGGACTCCTCTCCCTACGAGCAGTACTTC
CDR3aa: CASSLDSSPYEQYF

d_gene: TRBD2
abundance: .
j_gene: TRBJ2-7
v_gene: TRBV7-9
CDR3nt: TGTGCCAGCAGCTCCACTAGCGGGGGCCCTGTCTACGAGCAGTACTTC
CDR3aa: CASSSTSGGPVYEQYF

d_gene: .
abundance: few
j_gene: TRBJ1-3
v_gene: TRBV12-3/TRBV12-4
CDR3nt: TGTGCCAGCAGTTTAATAGCAGACACCATATATTTT
CDR3aa: CASSLIADTIYF

d_gene: .
abundance: few
j_gene: TRBJ2-6
v_gene: TRBV7-9
CDR3nt: TGTGCCAGCACGTCAAATGGGGCCAACGTCCTGACTTTC
CDR3aa: CASTSNGANVLTF

d_gene: TRBD1
abundance: few
j_gene: TRBJ2-7
v_gene: TRBV13
CDR3nt: TGTGCCAGCAGCACGGGACAGGGGACGGGCGAGCAGTACTTC
CDR3aa: CASSTGQGTGEQYF

d_gene: TRBD1
abundance: .
j_gene: TRBJ2-7
v_gene: TRBV13
CDR3nt: TGTGCCAGCAGTCTAGGAACAGGGGGAGCCTACGAGCAGTACTTC
CDR3aa: CASSLGTGGAYEQYF

d_gene: TRBD2
abundance: .
j_gene: TRBJ2-7
v_gene: TRBV2
CDR3nt: TGTGCCAGCAGTGAACTAGCGGGTACATACGAGCAGTACTTC
CDR3aa: CASSELAGTYEQYF

d_gene: .
abundance: .
j_gene: TRBJ2-1
v_gene: TRBV29-1
CDR3nt: TGCAGCGTTTTGAGCCCCTCCTACAATGAGCAGTTCTTC
CDR3aa: CSVLSPSYNEQFF

d_gene: .
abundance: .
j_gene: TRBJ2-7
v_gene: TRBV5-5
CDR3nt: TGTGCCAGCAGCCTGGAGGGGTGGAGTGGCGAGCAGTACTTC
CDR3aa: CASSLEGWSGEQYF

d_gene: TRBD2
abundance: .
j_gene: TRBJ2-1
v_gene: TRBV5-1
CDR3nt: TGCGCCAGCAGCTTGAACCAGCGGGGGGGCAATGAGCAGTTCTTC
CDR3aa: CASSLNQRGGNEQFF

d_gene: .
abundance: .
j_gene: TRBJ2-2
v_gene: TRBV27
CDR3nt: TGTGCCAGCAGTCCGACTGAGCGGGCGAACACCGGGGAGCTGTTTTTT
CDR3aa: CASSPTERANTGELFF

d_gene: .
abundance: few
j_gene: TRBJ1-1
v_gene: TRBV20-1
CDR3nt: TGCAGTGCTAGTTCACTGTCGAAGAACACTGAAGCTTTCTTT
CDR3aa: CSASSLSKNTEAFF

d_gene: TRBD1
abundance: .
j_gene: TRBJ2-7
v_gene: TRBV27
CDR3nt: TGTGCCAGTGCGTACAGGACAGGTGCATACGAGCAGTACTTC
CDR3aa: CASAYRTGAYEQYF

d_gene: TRBD1
abundance: .
j_gene: TRBJ2-1
v_gene: TRBV5-6
CDR3nt: TGTGCCAGCAGCCCGGGACAGGGGGTGGGTGAGCAGTTCTTC
CDR3aa: CASSPGQGVGEQFF

d_gene: TRBD2
abundance: few
j_gene: TRBJ2-2
v_gene: TRBV19
CDR3nt: TGTGCCAGTAGTCGACTAGCGGGAGCGTTCGCGAACACCGGGGAGCTGTTTTTT
CDR3aa: CASSRLAGAFANTGELFF

d_gene: .
abundance: few
j_gene: TRBJ2-5
v_gene: TRBV5-6
CDR3nt: TGTGCCAGCAGCTTGGTGTTGGACATGAGGACCCAGTACTTC
CDR3aa: CASSLVLDMRTQYF

d_gene: .
abundance: many
j_gene: TRBJ2-4
v_gene: TRBV12-3/TRBV12-4
CDR3nt: TGTGCCAGCAGTTTAGCGCCCGGGGATATTCAGTACTTC
CDR3aa: CASSLAPGDIQYF

d_gene: .
abundance: few
j_gene: TRBJ2-5
v_gene: TRBV12-3/TRBV12-4
CDR3nt: TGTGCCAGCAGGGAGGCCAGTGCACAAGAGACCCAGTACTTC
CDR3aa: CASREASAQETQYF

d_gene: .
abundance: few
j_gene: TRBJ2-7
v_gene: TRBV3-1
CDR3nt: TGTGCCAGCAGCCAAGAACAGAGCTCCTACGAGCAGTACTTC
CDR3aa: CASSQEQSSYEQYF

d_gene: .
abundance: .
j_gene: TRBJ2-7
v_gene: TRBV27
CDR3nt: TGTGCCAGCAGTTTACGAGGGCAAATCAACGAGCAGTACTTC
CDR3aa: CASSLRGQINEQYF

d_gene: TRBD1
abundance: few
j_gene: TRBJ1-1
v_gene: TRBV9
CDR3nt: TGTGCCAGCAGCGGACCGGGACAGGGGGCAGACAACACTGAAGCTTTCTTT
CDR3aa: CASSGPGQGADNTEAFF

d_gene: .
abundance: few
j_gene: TRBJ2-7
v_gene: TRBV6-5
CDR3nt: TGTGCCAGCAGTTACGGAGTGTCAGGGTTAGACGAGCAGTACTTC
CDR3aa: CASSYGVSGLDEQYF

d_gene: .
abundance: .
j_gene: TRBJ1-1
v_gene: TRBV19
CDR3nt: TGTGCCAGTAGTATATCCGAGAACACTGAAGCTCTCTTT
CDR3aa: CASSISENTEALF

d_gene: .
abundance: few
j_gene: TRBJ1-1
v_gene: TRBV20-1
CDR3nt: TGCAGTGCTAGGGTGCCGAACACTGAAGCTTTCTTT
CDR3aa: CSARVPNTEAFF